The 31 T cell receptor beta chains presented below share a single source sample, sequenced in a study of CD4 T cells in relation to SARS-CoV-2 and coronaviruses. Assay: immunoSEQ multiplex PCR; the TCRdb copy retains only in-frame clones and omits some. The sample includes 38,000 or so clones, around 83% seen only once; the top ten take 6.6%. No antigen has been assigned to these receptors. The sample taken for sequencing was naive CD4+ T cells from PBMCs, cultured in vitro. Subset in this sample: naive CD4+ T cells isolated by negative enrichment. These receptors came from an adult with COVID-19.

Here the CDR3 DNA reads TGTGCCAGCAGCTTGAGAACGAGGCGTTGGGACAATGAGCAGTTCTTC. It encodes CASSLRTRRWDNEQFF. The V gene is TRBV5-8, the J gene TRBJ2-1; D is undetermined. CDR1 is SGHTS and CDR2 is YDEGEE in the germline V gene. V was cut by 1 base and J by 5 bases, with 16 bases left in between. This CDR3 comprises 16 residues.

The chain carries TRBV7-8 and TRBJ1-1; D perhaps matches TRBD1 (5 bases). From germline, CDR1 is SGHVS and CDR2 FQNEAQ. CDR3 size: 16 residues. V was clipped by 2 bases and J by 5 bases, with 18 bases between them. The CDR3: CASSLKEIDWGTEAFF. As DNA, the CDR3 is TGTGCCAGCAGCTTAAAGGAAATAGACTGGGGGACTGAAGCTTTCTTT. Filled out from reference TRBV7-8 and TRBJ1-1, the complete variable domain reads GAGVSQSPRYKVAKRGQDVALRCDPISGHVSLFWYQQALGQGPEFLTYFQNEAQLDKSGLPSDRFFAERPEGSVSTLKIQRTQQEDSAVYLCASSLKEIDWGTEAFFGQGTRLTVV.

This sequence joins TRBV6-4 and TRBJ2-1, with unresolved D. Germline V CDR1 and CDR2: MRHNA, SNTAGT. The CDR3 loop spans 15 amino acids. V was clipped by 8 bases and J by 2 bases, with 16 bases between them. The CDR3 spells CASQPRPEPYNEQFF. DNA for the CDR3: TGTGCCAGCCAACCTAGGCCAGAGCCCTACAATGAGCAGTTCTTC.

The CDR3 reads CASSVVGWTGGMIDTQYF. CDR3 in DNA: TGTGCCAGCAGCGTAGTCGGCTGGACAGGGGGCATGATAGATACGCAGTATTTT. The genes are TRBV9 and TRBJ2-3; 11 positions match TRBD1. The germline CDR1 and CDR2 sequences are SGDLS and YYNGEE. The CDR3 is 18 residues long. V trimming: 0 bases; J trimming: 5 bases; junction bases outside the gene matches: 11.

The J gene is TRBJ2-1, the V gene TRBV5-4, with 13 bases matching TRBD2. The CDR3 is 16 amino acids. The ends lost 4 bases at V and 7 bases at J; junction bases unmatched: 8. Germline V gives CDR1 SGHNT, CDR2 YYREEE (reference sequence). The CDR3 coding sequence is TGTGCCAGCAGCGGGCGAAGACTAGCGGGAGGAAATGAGCAGTTCTTC. Its protein product is CASSGRRLAGGNEQFF.

The chain couples TRBV10-2 to TRBJ2-5; D uncertain. Germline V CDR1 and CDR2: WSHSY, SAAADI. CDR3 length: 15 residues. Trimming stripped 0 bases from V and 2 bases from J, with 10 bases between. In DNA form, the CDR3 reads TGCGCCAGCAGTGAGTCGGCAAAGGTACAAGAGACCCAGTACTTC. Its protein product is CASSESAKVQETQYF.

The gene calls are TRBV19 and TRBJ2-7; D perhaps matches TRBD1 (6 bases). Trimming removed 4 bases from V and 4 bases from J, with 8 bases in between. There are 12 residues in the CDR3. In germline, CDR1 is LNHDA, CDR2 SQIVND (reference sequence). CDR3 amino acids: CASSTRGYEQYF. The CDR3 DNA follows: TGTGCCAGTAGTACCAGGGGATACGAGCAGTACTTC.

J is TRBJ2-7 and V is TRBV14; D not resolved. The germline gives CDR1 SGHDN, CDR2 FVKESK. Trimming pared 2 bases from V and 6 bases from J, leaving 14 bases between. The CDR3 totals 14 residues. CDR3 in DNA: TGTGCCAGCAGCCAACAGGTTTTCGGCGCCGAGCAGTACTTC. This gives the protein CASSQQVFGAEQYF.

The chain carries TRBV5-1 and TRBJ1-6; D remains unclear. Germline CDR1 is SGHRS and CDR2 is YFSETQ. CDR3 size: 17 residues. Trimming shortened V by 0 bases and J by 0 bases, and 10 bases separated the two germline ends. The CDR3 DNA is TGCGCCAGCAGCTTGGAGGCGGGGAGCTCCTATAATTCACCCCTCCACTTT. It is translated as CASSLEAGSSYNSPLHF.

The chain combines TRBV6-2 or TRBV6-3 with TRBJ2-2, with a weak D call TRBD1 (5 bases). Germline assignment: CDR1 MNHEY and CDR2 SVGEGT. The V end lost 6 bases, the J end lost 6 bases, and 11 bases lay between the germline ends. There are 13 residues in the CDR3. The CDR3: CASSPTVSGELFF. Here the CDR3 DNA reads TGTGCCAGCAGCCCGACAGTATCCGGGGAGCTGTTTTTT.

V is TRBV7-2 and J is TRBJ2-1; TRBD2 aligns across 10 bases. The V gene's germline CDR1 is SGHTA and CDR2 FQGNSA. This CDR3 has 15 amino acids. Unmatched junction bases numbered 8, after V lost 5 bases and J lost 7 bases. DNA for the CDR3: TGTGCCAGCAGCCTAACTAGCGGGATAGTTAATGAGCAGTTCTTC. Translating gives CASSLTSGIVNEQFF.

The V gene is TRBV15, the J gene TRBJ1-3, with D uncertain. V dropped 1 base and J dropped 0 bases, with 7 bases sitting between them. Germline CDR1 LNHNV, CDR2 YYDKDF (reference sequence). The CDR3 is 15 residues long. The CDR3 spells CATSRGGGSGNTIYF. The CDR3 nucleotides are TGTGCCACCAGCAGAGGTGGAGGCTCTGGAAACACCATATATTTT.

This sequence joins TRBV7-9 and TRBJ2-5; weak D call: TRBD2 (5 bases). From germline, CDR1 is SEHNR and CDR2 FQNEAQ (reference sequence). The V and J ends lost 5 bases and 12 bases respectively, with 16 bases between them. The CDR3 covers 12 residues. The CDR3 loop reads CASSPAGVPEYF. The CDR3 DNA is TGTGCCAGCAGCCCAGCCGGGGTTCCCGAGTACTTC.

The chain joins TRBV18 to TRBJ2-6; D call uncertain. Trimming shortened V by 3 bases and J by 3 bases, and 15 bases separated the two germline ends. CDR1 and CDR2 from the germline V gene are KGHSH and LQKENI. There are 17 residues in the CDR3. CDR3: CASSPYPPDLGANVLTF. Here the CDR3 DNA reads TGTGCCAGCTCACCGTATCCGCCGGACCTTGGGGCCAACGTCCTGACTTTC.

This rearrangement joins TRBV28 to TRBJ1-1; no clear D. Trimming stripped 2 bases from V and 7 bases from J, with 8 bases between. From germline, CDR1 is MDHEN and CDR2 SYDVKM. There are 12 residues in the CDR3. As DNA, the CDR3 is TGTGCCAGCAGTTTACGGGGTGTTGAAGCTTTCTTT. It translates to CASSLRGVEAFF.

The chain joins TRBV6-2 or TRBV6-3 to TRBJ2-7; D is undetermined. In germline, CDR1 is MNHEY, CDR2 SVGEGT. V was trimmed by 2 bases and J by 7 bases, leaving 15 bases between them. The CDR3 has 14 amino acids. CDR3 sequence (DNA): TGTGCCAGCAGTTACGCAGAGTCCCTCCTGGAGCAGTACTTC. Translated, it gives CASSYAESLLEQYF.

J is TRBJ2-7 and V is TRBV4-2; D gene ambiguous. The CDR3 length is 14 residues. Trimming cost V 5 bases and J 2 bases, with 13 bases left between them. The V gene's germline CDR1 is LGHNA and CDR2 YNFKEQ. CDR3 amino acids: CASSYNLGPYEQYF. CDR3 sequence (DNA): TGTGCCAGCAGCTACAACTTAGGGCCCTACGAGCAGTACTTC.

The table lists this clone with a count of one. This chain uses TRBV14 with TRBJ2-7, with TRBD2 as a possible D gene (6 bases). Per the germline V gene, CDR1 is SGHDN and CDR2 is FVKESK. The CDR3 covers 16 residues. The V end lost 6 bases, the J end lost 2 bases, and 20 bases lay between the germline ends. The CDR3 loop reads CASSPNPGTYAYEQYF. CDR3 sequence (DNA): TGTGCCAGCAGTCCAAACCCCGGGACTTACGCCTACGAGCAGTACTTC.

This sequence joins TRBV18 and TRBJ1-2; D gene unclear. Germline CDR1 KGHSH, CDR2 LQKENI. The CDR3 is 13 residues long. Trimming took off 6 bases at V and 8 bases at J, with 16 bases between the two ends. CDR3 protein: CASSPRRGEGYTF. The CDR3 DNA follows: TGTGCCAGCTCCCCGCGCCGGGGAGAAGGCTACACCTTC. The full variable domain, in which reference TRBV18 and TRBJ1-2 provide the parts outside the CDR3, is NAGVMQNPRHLVRRRGQEARLRCSPMKGHSHVYWYRQLPEEGLKFMVYLQKENIIDESGMPKERFSAEFPKEGPSILRIQQVVRGDSAAYFCASSPRRGEGYTFGSGTRLTVV.

The J gene is TRBJ1-1, the V gene TRBV5-1; 9 nucleotides match TRBD1. V gave up 4 bases and J gave up 1 base; unmatched junction bases: 5. The CDR3 loop spans 15 amino acids. CDR1 is SGHRS and CDR2 is YFSETQ in the germline V gene. CDR3 coding DNA: TGCGCCAGCAGCGAATTACAGGGGGCGAACACTGAAGCTTTCTTT. Translation: CASSELQGANTEAFF.

The chain is built from TRBV27 and TRBJ2-5; 8 positions agree with TRBD2. The germline V gene has CDR1 MNHEY and CDR2 SMNVEV (reference sequence). V shed 3 bases, J shed 1 base, and the junction held 7 bases outside the gene matches. This CDR3 has 16 amino acids. CDR3 in amino acids: CASSFGTRPPQETQYF. The CDR3 DNA sequence: TGTGCCAGCAGTTTCGGGACTAGACCTCCCCAAGAGACCCAGTACTTC.

CDR3 sequence: CASSLSPTVQETQYF. In nucleotides, the CDR3 is TGTGCCAGCAGCCTATCTCCGACAGTTCAAGAGACCCAGTACTTC. The chain recombines TRBV3-1 (or the pseudogene TRBV3-2) with TRBJ2-5; maybe TRBD1 (5 bases). V lost 4 bases and J 2 bases, leaving 14 bases between the germline ends. The V gene's germline CDR1 is LGHDT and CDR2 YNNKEL (reference sequence). The CDR3 covers 15 residues.

This chain joins TRBV2 and TRBJ2-2; 8 bases line up with TRBD2. Germline V gene data show CDR1 as SNHLY and CDR2 as FYNNEI. The CDR3 is 15 residues long. V lost 6 bases, J lost 3 bases, and 6 bases stayed unmatched. This chain's CDR3 is CASSPSGRHTGELFF. The DNA for the CDR3 is TGTGCCAGCAGCCCGAGCGGGAGACACACCGGGGAGCTGTTTTTT.

This clone was observed a handful of times. J is TRBJ1-2 and V is TRBV30; D remains unclear. V was pared by 0 bases and J by 6 bases, with 11 bases between. Germline V lookup: CDR1 GTSNPN, CDR2 SVGIG (reference sequence). This CDR3 region has 13 residues. CDR3 region: CAWSVDGLDGYTF. The CDR3 nucleotides read TGTGCCTGGAGTGTAGACGGCTTGGATGGCTACACCTTC.

This clone was picked up a small number of times. The rearrangement links TRBV10-1 to TRBJ2-7, with 11 bases identical to TRBD1. This CDR3 region has 16 residues. Trimming took 5 bases from V and 6 from J; bases not matched to a gene: 12. Germline lookup yields CDR1 WNHNN and CDR2 SYGVQD (reference sequence). In nucleotides, the CDR3 is TGCGCCAGCAGTTACACCATGGACAGGGGGCTTGGCGAGCAGTACTTC. Its translation: CASSYTMDRGLGEQYF.

This clone was observed a handful of times. The V and J genes are TRBV4-2 and TRBJ2-7; 9 positions match TRBD2. The CDR3 has 16 residues. Germline loops: CDR1 LGHNA, CDR2 YNFKEQ. The V and J ends lost 0 bases and 2 bases, in that order; junction bases with no gene match: 5. CDR3 coding DNA: TGTGCCAGCAGCCAAGATTGGGCTAGCGGGACCTACGAGCAGTACTTC. Its translation: CASSQDWASGTYEQYF.

V gene TRBV7-9 combines with J gene TRBJ2-1; possibly TRBD2 for D (5 bases). The CDR3 runs 11 residues. CDR1 and CDR2 from the germline V gene are SEHNR and FQNEAQ (reference sequence). Trimming took 1 base from V and 16 from J, leaving 11 bases between them. This CDR3 reads CASSLGSSSFF. The CDR3 region has the DNA TGTGCCAGCAGCTTAGGGTCATCTAGCTTCTTC.

The chain has TRBV5-4 and TRBJ2-7, with 9 nucleotides matching TRBD2. CDR3 size: 18 residues. CDR1 and CDR2 from the germline V gene are SGHNT and YYREEE (reference sequence). V was pared by 2 bases and J by 3 bases, with 15 bases of the junction left unmatched. CDR3: CASSFARLSGRRLYEQYF. DNA for the CDR3: TGTGCCAGCAGCTTTGCCCGGCTTAGCGGGAGAAGACTCTACGAGCAGTACTTC. Supplemented by reference TRBV5-4 and TRBJ2-7, the full variable domain reads ETGVTQSPTHLIKTRGQQVTLRCSSQSGHNTVSWYQQALGQGPQFIFQYYREEENGRGNFPPRFSGLQFPNYSSELNVNALELDDSALYLCASSFARLSGRRLYEQYFGPGTRLTVT.

This sequence joins TRBV28 and TRBJ2-7; 8 bases line up with TRBD2. V was clipped by 7 bases and J by 3 bases; unmatched bases: 14. Germline V gives CDR1 MDHEN, CDR2 SYDVKM. CDR3 length equals 16 residues. CDR3 nucleotide sequence: TGTGCCAGCATTGGTACGGGAGGGCCCTCGAACTACGAGCAGTACTTC. Its protein is CASIGTGGPSNYEQYF.

The V and J genes are TRBV28 and TRBJ2-3, with 11 bases aligning to TRBD2. CDR3 length: 14 amino acids. Germline V gene data show CDR1 as MDHEN and CDR2 as SYDVKM. V lost 4 bases to trimming and J lost 6 bases; unmatched junction nucleotides: 3. CDR3 loop: CASSSTSGMDTQYF. As DNA, the CDR3 is TGTGCCAGCAGTTCGACTAGCGGGATGGATACGCAGTATTTT.

V is TRBV29-1 and J is TRBJ2-1; TRBD2 matches at 8 bases. This CDR3 is 16 amino acids long. V was pared by 7 bases and J by 1 base, with 12 bases of the junction left unmatched. CDR1 is SQVTM, CDR2 ANQGSEA, per germline. This chain's CDR3 is CSGSSGVPLSYNEQFF. CDR3 DNA sequence: TGCAGCGGGAGTAGCGGGGTCCCGTTATCCTACAATGAGCAGTTCTTC.